Presented here are 17 T cell receptor beta chains from one specimen sequenced in a study of immune cell composition in non-small cell lung cancer. Repertoires were generated with immunoSEQ multiplex PCR, while TCRdb's copy carries only in-frame clones and drops some. The data hold around 6,100 clones, with roughly three quarters observed a single time. Normal lung was taken at the farthest possible site, at least 3 cm from tumour. Material: non-adjacent lung tissue. These receptors came from a human donor with non-small cell lung cancer.

The chain's CDR3 is CASSSGQGKETQYF. The CDR3 DNA follows: TGTGCCAGCAGTTCCGGACAGGGGAAAGAGACCCAGTACTTC. This chain links TRBV28 with TRBJ2-5; 9 bases align to TRBD1. Germline V gene data show CDR1 as MDHEN and CDR2 as SYDVKM. V shed 4 bases and J 3 bases; nucleotides not matched to a gene: 3. The CDR3 contains 14 residues.

This clone is labeled medium-sized. The chain combines TRBV2 with TRBJ2-7, with a possible D match to TRBD1 (5 bases). Trimming shortened V by 2 bases and J by 2 bases, and 10 bases separated the two germline ends. This CDR3 is built from 14 residues. CDR1 SNHLY and CDR2 FYNNEI come from the germline V gene. The CDR3: CASSELRAPYEQYF. CDR3 DNA sequence: TGTGCCAGCAGTGAACTCAGGGCGCCCTACGAGCAGTACTTC.

The chain is built from TRBV19 and TRBJ1-5, with D perhaps matching TRBD1 (5 bases). The CDR3 has 15 residues. V was clipped by 0 bases and J by 7 bases, with 13 bases between them. The germline V gene has CDR1 LNHDA and CDR2 SQIVND (reference sequence). CDR3 coding DNA: TGTGCCAGTAGTATAGAGCAGGGAGGGAGCCAGCCCCAGCATTTT. This gives the protein CASSIEQGGSQPQHF.

The V and J genes are TRBV10-2 and TRBJ1-4; 8 bases align to TRBD1. CDR1 is WSHSY and CDR2 is SAAADI in the germline V gene. This CDR3 is 15 amino acids long. V was clipped by 3 bases and J by 7 bases; unmatched bases: 7. The CDR3 protein is CASSDVQGVGEKLFF. The DNA for the CDR3 is TGCGCCAGCAGTGACGTACAGGGGGTTGGTGAAAAACTGTTTTTT.

The chain uses TRBV5-8 and TRBJ1-3; no clear D. CDR3 length: 12 residues. From germline, CDR1 is SGHTS and CDR2 YDEGEE. V lost 5 bases and J 4 bases, leaving 7 bases between the germline ends. CDR3 in DNA: TGTGCCAGCAGGCTACAGGGAAACACCATATATTTT. Amino acids: CASRLQGNTIYF.

The chain couples TRBV5-1 to TRBJ2-2, with 12 bases aligning to TRBD2. The germline V gene has CDR1 SGHRS and CDR2 YFSETQ. The CDR3 is 16 residues long. The J segment lost 1 base and the V segment lost 7 bases, leaving 5 bases of the junction unmatched. The CDR3 sequence is CASALGLAGNTGELFF. CDR3 nucleotide sequence: TGCGCCAGCGCCCTGGGACTAGCGGGGAACACCGGGGAGCTGTTTTTT.

The chain joins TRBV6-1 to TRBJ2-7, with D possibly matching TRBD2 (5 bases). From germline, CDR1 is MNHNS and CDR2 SASEGT. The CDR3 length is 16 residues. The V end lost 2 bases, the J end lost 0 bases, and 14 bases lay between the germline ends. CDR3 nucleotide sequence: TGTGCCAGCAGTGAAATTGCGGGCAGCAGCTCCTACGAGCAGTACTTC. This codes for CASSEIAGSSSYEQYF.

This sequence joins TRBV7-9 and TRBJ2-7, with D perhaps TRBD2 (6 bases). CDR3 length: 14 amino acids. With 0 bases removed from V and 5 bases from J, the gap between germline ends came to 11 bases. Per the germline V gene, CDR1 is SEHNR and CDR2 is FQNEAQ (reference sequence). The CDR3 sequence: CASSLAGSGDEQYF. CDR3 DNA sequence: TGTGCCAGCAGCTTAGCCGGTAGCGGTGACGAGCAGTACTTC.

The chain links TRBV12-5 to TRBJ2-7; 8 bases map to TRBD2. Germline lookup yields CDR1 LGHNT and CDR2 FRNRAP. Trimming at V came to 6 bases and at J to 3 bases, leaving 13 bases not matched to a gene. The CDR3 runs to 16 residues. The CDR3 region is CASGHPAGAYFYEQYF. DNA for the CDR3: TGTGCTAGTGGACATCCAGCGGGAGCATATTTCTACGAGCAGTACTTC.

The J gene is TRBJ2-5, the V gene TRBV30, with D perhaps matching TRBD1 (6 bases). Trimming took 4 bases from V and 4 from J, leaving 13 bases between them. This CDR3 is built from 13 residues. Germline V CDR1 and CDR2: GTSNPN, SVGIG (reference sequence). The CDR3 sequence: CAWNRRGGETQYF. DNA of the CDR3: TGTGCCTGGAACCGCAGGGGTGGAGAGACCCAGTACTTC.

This clone was found a few times. The chain recombines TRBV5-1 with TRBJ2-5; D is ambiguous. V was pared by 3 bases and J by 3 bases, with 12 bases between. Germline CDR1 reads SGHRS; CDR2 reads YFSETQ. CDR3 length: 14 residues. CDR3 nucleotides: TGCGCCAGCAGCTCACAACCCAGTGAAGAGACCCAGTACTTC. Residues: CASSSQPSEETQYF.

The V gene is TRBV18, the J gene TRBJ1-1, with no clear D. With 1 base removed from V and 1 base from J, the gap between germline ends came to 13 bases. This CDR3 comprises 16 residues. CDR1 and CDR2 from the germline V gene are KGHSH and LQKENI. CDR3 sequence: CASSPRSATSNTEAFF. CDR3 DNA sequence: TGTGCCAGCTCACCACGAAGCGCCACCTCGAACACTGAAGCTTTCTTT.

J is TRBJ2-7 and V is TRBV7-8, with D unclear. With 0 bases removed from V and 3 bases from J, the gap between germline ends came to 15 bases. Germline V gene lookup returns CDR1 SGHVS and CDR2 FQNEAQ. The CDR3 is made up of 16 amino acids. Here the CDR3 DNA reads TGTGCCAGCAGCTTAGCGCTAAGCGAGAGTTACTACGAGCAGTACTTC. Translation gives CASSLALSESYYEQYF.

This chain uses TRBV7-9 with TRBJ2-5; D call uncertain. The CDR3 consists of 14 residues. Germline V gene sequence: CDR1 SEHNR, CDR2 FQNEAQ (reference sequence). Trimming shortened V by 1 base and J by 5 bases, and 11 bases separated the two germline ends. CDR3 region: CASSLGGSIETQYF. The CDR3 DNA reads TGTGCCAGCAGCTTAGGTGGCAGTATCGAGACCCAGTACTTC.

This clone was detected only once. The chain combines TRBV6-1 with TRBJ2-7, with 9 bases aligning to TRBD2. In germline, CDR1 is MNHNS, CDR2 SASEGT. This CDR3 is 15 amino acids long. V dropped 1 base and J dropped 2; count of bases not matched to a gene: 3. The CDR3 bases are TGTGCCAGCAGTGAAGGACTAGCGGCCCCCTACGAGCAGTACTTC. It encodes CASSEGLAAPYEQYF.

The chain links TRBV29-1 to TRBJ2-7; maybe TRBD1 (6 bases). The germline gives CDR1 SQVTM, CDR2 ANQGSEA. The germline V and J ends were trimmed by 7 bases and 2 bases, with 12 bases remaining between them. There are 12 residues in the CDR3. In DNA form, the CDR3 reads TGCAGCGCTTCGGACAGTCCCTACGAGCAGTACTTC. Residues: CSASDSPYEQYF.

This clone has more than one count but fewer than ten. The rearrangement links TRBV7-9 to TRBJ2-6, with 10 bases fitting TRBD1. The CDR3 runs to 16 residues. The trim removed 5 bases at V and 3 bases at J, leaving 4 bases unmatched. Germline V gene sequence: CDR1 SEHNR, CDR2 FQNEAQ (reference sequence). For the CDR3, the DNA is TGTGCCAGCAGCCGGGACAGGGGTTTTGGGGCCAACGTCCTGACTTTC. It specifies CASSRDRGFGANVLTF.